A single sample is the source of the 18 T cell receptor beta chains below, sequenced in a study of CD8 T cells in ankylosing spondylitis. Findings and limits, study-wide: A TCR beta motif made of fewer than ten highly homologous variants seemed typical of ankylosing spondylitis blood.

Each CDR3 protein gets one entry after TCRdb re-called the 5' RACE reads with MiXCR. Of about 390,000 distinct CDR3 sequences in the sample, around 24% are singletons; the top ten hold about 16%. Which antigens these TCRs recognize remains unknown. Material: blood, either unsorted or a sorted T cell fraction (not recorded which). These receptors were obtained from a male donor with ankylosing spondylitis.

The chain employs TRBV5-1 and TRBJ2-5; D gene ambiguous. This CDR3 is built from 14 residues. Looked up from germline, CDR1 is SGHRS and CDR2 is YFSETQ. Trimming shortened V by 0 bases and J by 4 bases, and 10 bases separated the two germline ends. The CDR3, as DNA: TGCGCCAGCAGCTTGGGCCACCTAGGAGAGACCCAGTACTTC. Translation gives CASSLGHLGETQYF.

The rearrangement links TRBV4-1 to TRBJ2-5, with TRBD2 identical over 12 bases. There are 16 residues in the CDR3. J was trimmed by 4 bases and V by 0 bases; bases with no gene match: 3. Germline CDR1 MGHRA, CDR2 YSYEKL. Here the CDR3 DNA reads TGCGCCAGCAGCCAAGATCTAGCGGGAGGGCGAGAGACCCAGTACTTC. Translating gives CASSQDLAGGRETQYF.

This chain uses TRBV7-2 with TRBJ2-3; no reliable D call. V gave up 5 bases and J gave up 2 bases, with 11 bases separating them. The CDR3 totals 14 residues. Germline V gene data show CDR1 as SGHTA and CDR2 as FQGNSA. The CDR3 coding sequence is TGTGCCAGCAGCAGACGACCCTCCACAGATACGCAGTATTTT. It encodes CASSRRPSTDTQYF. Drawing the rest from reference TRBV7-2 and TRBJ2-3, the complete variable domain is GAGVSQSPSNKVTEKGKDVELRCDPISGHTALYWYRQSLGQGLEFLIYFQGNSAPDKSGLPSDRFSAERTGGSVSTLTIQRTQQEDSAVYLCASSRRPSTDTQYFGPGTRLTVL.

This chain joins TRBV28 and TRBJ2-5; maybe TRBD1 (7 bases). Trimming cost V 4 bases and J 1 base, with 13 bases left between them. CDR3 length: 15 amino acids. Germline CDR1 is MDHEN and CDR2 is SYDVKM. CDR3 sequence reads: CASSSQGGFQETQYF. CDR3 DNA sequence: TGTGCCAGCAGTTCCCAGGGGGGATTCCAAGAGACCCAGTACTTC.

This clonotype was recorded a few times. The chain is built from TRBV6-5 and TRBJ2-2; 8 bases align to TRBD2. With V trimmed by 4 bases and J by 6 bases, 13 bases remained unmatched. The CDR3 spans 17 residues. CDR1 is MNHEY, CDR2 SVGAGI, per germline. The CDR3 protein is CASSSSPGLEVSGELFF. The CDR3 nucleotides read TGTGCCAGCAGTTCAAGTCCGGGACTAGAAGTCTCCGGGGAGCTGTTTTTT.

This clonotype was seen a handful of times. The chain links TRBV5-1 to TRBJ1-3; D not resolved. The CDR3 covers 14 residues. Germline lookup yields CDR1 SGHRS and CDR2 YFSETQ. The germline V and J ends were trimmed by 1 base and 9 bases, with 14 bases remaining between them. In DNA form, the CDR3 reads TGCGCCAGCAGCTTGACAATCTTTGGTTCCACCATATATTTT. Its protein product is CASSLTIFGSTIYF.

A few counts support this clonotype. The chain links TRBV10-2 to TRBJ1-5; D possibly corresponds to TRBD1 (5 bases). The germline CDR1 and CDR2 sequences are WSHSY and SAAADI. Trimming took off 0 bases at V and 7 bases at J, with 10 bases between the two ends. CDR3 length: 14 residues. The CDR3 coding sequence is TGCGCCAGCAGTGAGTCGGGGGTAGGGCAGCCCCAGCATTTT. It encodes CASSESGVGQPQHF.

The chain is built from TRBV7-2 and TRBJ2-3; D may correspond to TRBD1 or TRBD2 (6 bases each). Trimming took off 3 bases at V and 14 bases at J, with 15 bases between the two ends. This CDR3 comprises 12 residues. In germline, CDR1 is SGHTA, CDR2 FQGNSA. This CDR3 is CASSFTRGRPYF. DNA of the CDR3: TGTGCCAGCAGCTTTACTCGGGGGCGCCCGTATTTT.

In this sample, this clonotype turned up a few times. The chain joins TRBV7-9 to TRBJ1-6, with 7 positions matching TRBD1. The V and J ends lost 5 bases and 5 bases, in that order; junction bases with no gene match: 3. The CDR3 is made up of 14 amino acids. Germline V gives CDR1 SEHNR, CDR2 FQNEAQ (reference sequence). The CDR3, as DNA: TGTGCCAGCAGCCACGACAGGGATAATTCACCCCTCCACTTT. Translation: CASSHDRDNSPLHF.

This clonotype appeared a few times. The chain carries TRBV6-1 and TRBJ2-3; 9 positions match TRBD2. J lost 5 bases, V lost 4 bases, and 10 bases had no gene match. The CDR3 runs to 16 residues. Germline CDR1 and CDR2: MNHNS and SASEGT. In DNA form, the CDR3 reads TGTGCCAGCAGTGCCCCGAGCGGGAGGTTCGGAGATACGCAGTATTTT. Its translation: CASSAPSGRFGDTQYF.

The rearrangement joins TRBV7-7 to TRBJ2-7; D may be TRBD2 (5 bases). Trimming left V 8 bases short and J 9 bases short, with 20 bases between. This CDR3 region has 13 residues. The germline CDR1 and CDR2 sequences are SSHAT and FNYEAQ (reference sequence). In nucleotides, the CDR3 is TGTGCCAGCGGGCCCGGGGAGTCTAATAGGCAGTACTTC. Its translation: CASGPGESNRQYF.

This sequence joins TRBV27 and TRBJ2-7; D gene uncertain. CDR1 MNHEY and CDR2 SMNVEV come from the germline V gene (reference sequence). The V end lost 5 bases, the J end lost 0 bases, and 11 bases lay between the germline ends. The CDR3 covers 14 residues. The CDR3 coding sequence is TGTGCCAGCAGTCCGTACACCCACTCCTACGAGCAGTACTTC. This encodes CASSPYTHSYEQYF.

This clonotype was counted ten times or more. V is TRBV9 and J is TRBJ2-7; no clear D gene. The CDR3 spans 15 residues. V was cut by 6 bases and J by 3 bases, with 19 bases left in between. CDR1 is SGDLS, CDR2 YYNGEE, per germline. CDR3: CASNVAGEQNYEQYF. The CDR3 DNA follows: TGTGCCAGCAATGTTGCCGGCGAACAGAACTACGAGCAGTACTTC.

J is TRBJ2-7 and V is TRBV6-2 or TRBV6-3; TRBD2 matches 10 bases. Germline values: CDR1 MNHEY, CDR2 SVGEGT. Trimming at V came to 0 bases and at J to 5 bases, leaving 10 bases not matched to a gene. This CDR3 comprises 17 residues. Here the CDR3 DNA reads TGTGCCAGCAGTTACTCGAGAGGCCTAGCGGGAGTTCACGAGCAGTACTTC. Protein: CASSYSRGLAGVHEQYF.

The chain uses TRBV5-1 and TRBJ1-3; D gene uncertain. In germline, CDR1 is SGHRS, CDR2 YFSETQ. The CDR3 has 14 amino acids. V gave up 3 bases and J gave up 4 bases, with 11 bases separating them. This CDR3 is CASSSGPEGNTIYF. In DNA form, the CDR3 reads TGCGCCAGCAGCTCCGGGCCCGAGGGAAACACCATATATTTT.

This clonotype was detected a few times. This rearrangement joins TRBV6-6 to TRBJ2-7, with D unresolved. Germline V CDR1 and CDR2: MNHNY, SVGAGI (reference sequence). Trimming removed 7 bases at V and 8 bases at J, with 15 bases between. The CDR3 extends over 12 amino acids. The CDR3 nucleotides read TGTGCCAGCACTCCGGAAGGTTTCCAGCAGTACTTC. Translation gives CASTPEGFQQYF.

This clonotype occurred a few times. The chain employs TRBV5-1 and TRBJ1-4; TRBD1 matches 9 bases. This CDR3 has 17 residues. Germline assignment: CDR1 SGHRS and CDR2 YFSETQ. V dropped 4 bases and J dropped 5; count of bases not matched to a gene: 12. CDR3 bases: TGCGCCAGCAGCCTGTGGACAGGGACAGGGAGGAATGAAAAACTGTTTTTT. It specifies CASSLWTGTGRNEKLFF.

The J gene is TRBJ2-7, the V gene TRBV12-3 or TRBV12-4, with D possibly matching TRBD1 (6 bases). Trimming left V 2 bases short and J 0 bases short, with 14 bases between. The CDR3 loop spans 16 amino acids. The CDR3 DNA reads as TGTGCCAGCAGTTTAACGGGTGCAGGGGCCTCCTACGAGCAGTACTTC. Translation: CASSLTGAGASYEQYF.